The 15 T cell receptor beta chains below come from one sample, sequenced in a study of cytomegalovirus exposure and HLA in healthy donors. PCR used 60 Vbeta primers and 13 Jbeta primers. The assay was immunoSEQ multiplex PCR, and TCRdb's table has in-frame clones only and misses some. The sample records 84,000 or so clones, approximately 65% being singletons. The sample taken for sequencing was PBMCs. The receptors originated from a woman aged 25 to 45 in good health and CMV-seropositive.

Only a few counts were recorded for this clone. The same CDR3 also results from other DNA sequences found in this sample. The V gene is TRBV18, the J gene TRBJ1-5, with 8 bases identical to TRBD1. Germline loops: CDR1 KGHSH, CDR2 LQKENI. The CDR3 is 13 amino acids. V was clipped by 6 bases and J by 7 bases; unmatched bases: 5. Here the CDR3 DNA reads TGTGCCAGCTCGCCCACAGGGGGGCAGCCCCAGCATTTT. This translates into CASSPTGGQPQHF.

The gene calls are TRBV18 and TRBJ2-1, with TRBD1 matching 7 bases. J gave up 5 bases and V 5 bases, and 9 bases lay outside the gene matches. The CDR3 runs 15 residues. From germline, CDR1 is KGHSH and CDR2 LQKENI. This CDR3 is CASSSRQGIDNEQFF. Here the CDR3 DNA reads TGTGCCAGCTCATCCCGACAGGGAATAGACAATGAGCAGTTCTTC.

The chain combines TRBV7-3 with TRBJ1-2; D possibly corresponds to TRBD1 (5 bases). This CDR3 comprises 12 residues. Germline V lookup: CDR1 SGHTA, CDR2 FQGTGA. Deletions cut 5 bases from V and 4 bases from J, with 8 bases between. The CDR3 region is CASSLRVYGYTF. The CDR3 nucleotides read TGTGCCAGCAGCCTCAGGGTCTATGGCTACACCTTC.

This clone came up a few times. The genes are TRBV1 and TRBJ2-4; the table's D call of TRBD2 was not tested on the DNA. TRBV1 is a pseudogene segment. The CDR3 consists of 18 residues. CDR3 in amino acids: CTSSQDEPGTSGKNIQYF. The DNA of the CDR3 is TGCACCAGCAGCCAAGATGAGCCCGGGACTAGCGGCAAAAACATTCAGTACTTC.

The rearrangement links TRBV19 to TRBJ1-5, with D perhaps TRBD1 (5 bases). This CDR3 has 15 amino acids. V was pared by 4 bases and J by 0 bases, with 10 bases between. The germline gives CDR1 LNHDA, CDR2 SQIVND (reference sequence). The CDR3 region is CASSTQAYSNQPQHF. CDR3 bases: TGTGCCAGTAGTACACAGGCTTATAGCAATCAGCCCCAGCATTTT.

This rearrangement joins TRBV28 to TRBJ2-5; possibly TRBD2 for D (7 bases). V was cut by 3 bases and J by 0 bases, with 20 bases left in between. Germline V gene data show CDR1 as MDHEN and CDR2 as SYDVKM. This CDR3 contains 18 residues. CDR3 nucleotides: TGTGCCAGCAGTTTGGGGGGGGCCCTTCAAATGTACCAAGAGACCCAGTACTTC. It translates to CASSLGGALQMYQETQYF.

This chain connects TRBV4-3 to TRBJ2-7; 12 bases match TRBD2. The CDR3 has 18 residues. V dropped 6 bases and J dropped 3; count of bases not matched to a gene: 15. Germline V gene data show CDR1 as LGHNA and CDR2 as YSLEER. Here the CDR3 reads CASRQSLAGGLGGYEQYF. DNA for the CDR3: TGCGCCAGCAGACAGTCCCTAGCGGGGGGGCTTGGCGGCTACGAGCAGTACTTC.

The chain combines TRBV6-1 with TRBJ1-2; possible D gene TRBD1, 6 bases. From germline, CDR1 is MNHNS and CDR2 SASEGT. There are 15 residues in the CDR3. Trimming removed 5 bases at V and 3 bases at J, with 16 bases between. The CDR3 loop reads CASSLTGAGDYGYTF. The CDR3 DNA follows: TGTGCCAGCAGTCTGACTGGGGCAGGGGACTATGGCTACACCTTC.

This chain uses TRBV6-5 with TRBJ1-2, with D maybe TRBD1 (6 bases). Germline lookup yields CDR1 MNHEY and CDR2 SVGAGI. The V and J ends lost 7 bases and 1 base respectively, with 13 bases between them. This CDR3 has 14 residues. The CDR3 loop is CASTKQGYNYGYTF. The DNA of the CDR3 is TGTGCCAGCACTAAACAGGGCTATAACTATGGCTACACCTTC.

The chain joins TRBV6-1 to TRBJ2-7; no clear D gene. Trimming shortened V by 8 bases and J by 1 base, and 12 bases separated the two germline ends. Germline V gives CDR1 MNHNS, CDR2 SASEGT. This CDR3 spans 13 amino acids. Written as DNA, the CDR3 is TGTGCCAGCTGGGTCCAACAGTCCTACGAGCAGTACTTC. Its translation is CASWVQQSYEQYF.

The rearrangement uses TRBV5-1 and TRBJ1-1; D uncertain. The germline V and J ends were trimmed by 5 bases and 5 bases, with 13 bases remaining between them. Germline V gene data show CDR1 as SGHRS and CDR2 as YFSETQ. CDR3 length equals 13 residues. The CDR3 loop reads CASRWQEGTEAFF. CDR3 DNA sequence: TGCGCCAGCAGGTGGCAGGAGGGTACTGAAGCTTTCTTT.

The rearrangement uses TRBV7-9 and TRBJ2-2; D may be TRBD1 (8 bases). CDR1 is SEHNR and CDR2 is FQNEAQ in the germline V gene (reference sequence). CDR3 length: 18 amino acids. V lost 5 bases and J 5 bases, leaving 24 bases between the germline ends. This chain's CDR3 is CASSPKNPDRGGTGELFF. The CDR3 DNA reads as TGTGCCAGCAGCCCGAAAAACCCCGACAGGGGAGGGACCGGGGAGCTGTTTTTT. Based on the CDR3 plus reference TRBV7-9 and TRBJ2-2, the full variable domain is DTGVSQNPRHKITKRGQNVTFRCDPISEHNRLYWYRQTLGQGPEFLTYFQNEAQLEKSRLLSDRFSAERPKGSFSTLEIQRTEQGDSAMYLCASSPKNPDRGGTGELFFGEGSRLTVL.

The V call is TRBV7-2, the J call TRBJ2-1; weak D call: TRBD2 (6 bases). Trimming shortened V by 2 bases and J by 5 bases, and 16 bases separated the two germline ends. The CDR3 consists of 16 residues. CDR1 and CDR2 (germline): SGHTA, FQGNSA. The CDR3 spells CASSLRRGGGDNEQFF. As DNA, the CDR3 is TGTGCCAGCAGCTTAAGGCGGGGAGGAGGGGACAATGAGCAGTTCTTC.

This clone was found a few times. The CDR3 nucleotides read TGTGCCAGCAGCCTAGGGACAGGTTCAATCTCTGGGGCCAACGTCCTGACTTTC. Protein: CASSLGTGSISGANVLTF. J is TRBJ2-6 and V is TRBV7-9; 8 bases line up with TRBD1. Germline trimming cut 5 bases from V and 0 bases from J; bases unmatched to any gene: 9. In germline, CDR1 is SEHNR, CDR2 FQNEAQ (reference sequence). The length of the CDR3 is 18 residues.

This chain joins TRBV10-2 and TRBJ2-7, with D maybe TRBD1 (6 bases). The V gene lost 5 bases and the J gene lost 0 bases, with 14 bases spanning the gap. Germline assignment: CDR1 WSHSY and CDR2 SAAADI. The CDR3 is made up of 15 amino acids. CDR3 sequence (DNA): TGCGCCAGCAGTCGAGGAACAGGGACCTCCTACGAGCAGTACTTC. This codes for CASSRGTGTSYEQYF.